Listed below are T cell receptor beta chains from one sample, sequenced in a study of long-term antiretroviral therapy in people with HIV. Sequencing used immunoSEQ multiplex PCR; TCRdb keeps in-frame clones, though not all of them. The sample has 11,000 to 15,000 clones; 88% are singletons. Source: unsorted PBMCs, taken 6.2 years after starting antiretroviral therapy. The receptors were sampled from a man aged 35 to 55 with HIV. CDR3s include the opening cysteine and the closing phenylalanine or tryptophan. The order of the fields is D gene, J gene, clone size, V gene, CDR3 protein, CDR3 DNA. A D gene is named only where the DNA matches it firmly. The size entry is marked missing in some rows and otherwise reads once, few, many or a size class.

.	TRBJ2-4	once	TRBV6-1	CASSDSGYGDKNIQYF	TGTGCCAGCAGTGATTCGGGGTATGGGGACAAAAACATTCAGTACTTC
TRBD1	TRBJ2-5	.	TRBV5-6	CASSFGTGVETQYF	TGTGCCAGCAGCTTCGGGACAGGGGTCGAGACCCAGTACTTC
.	TRBJ2-7	few	TRBV7-9	CASSPSGYEQYF	TGTGCCAGCAGCCCTAGTGGATACGAGCAGTACTTC
.	TRBJ2-7	.	TRBV4-3	CASSQDWTPTYEQYF	TGCGCCAGCAGCCAAGATTGGACTCCTACCTACGAGCAGTACTTC
.	TRBJ1-1	once	TRBV19	CASSIGGSAEAFF	TGTGCCAGTAGTATTGGGGGCAGCGCTGAAGCTTTCTTT
.	TRBJ2-1	.	TRBV13	CASSLGLLGSSYNEQFF	TGTGCCAGCAGCTTAGGCCTTCTCGGGAGCTCCTACAATGAGCAGTTCTTC
TRBD1	TRBJ1-1	few	TRBV19	CASSTYSGQLKNTEAFF	TGTGCCAGTAGTACCTACTCGGGACAGTTAAAGAACACTGAAGCTTTCTTT
.	TRBJ2-5	.	TRBV20-1	CSAGYGTQYF	TGCAGTGCTGGGTATGGGACCCAGTACTTC
.	TRBJ2-1	.	TRBV11-2	CASSLEYGKDEQFF	TGTGCCAGCAGCTTAGAGTACGGGAAGGATGAGCAGTTCTTC
.	TRBJ1-1	.	TRBV18	CASSPPGRLKTEAFF	TGTGCCAGCTCACCCCCGGGACGGTTGAAAACTGAAGCTTTCTTT
.	TRBJ1-1	.	TRBV10-3	CAIAGTVNTEAFF	TGTGCCATCGCAGGAACAGTGAACACTGAAGCTTTCTTT
.	TRBJ1-4	.	TRBV4-1	CASSLYKASNEKLFF	TGCGCCAGCAGCCTTTACAAGGCGAGTAATGAAAAACTGTTTTTT
.	TRBJ2-5	.	TRBV5-1	CASRGGNRAQETQYF	TGCGCCAGCAGGGGGGGAAACAGGGCCCAAGAGACCCAGTACTTC
.	TRBJ2-6	once	TRBV9	CASSVGGGANVLTF	TGTGCCAGCAGCGTAGGGGGAGGGGCCAACGTCCTGACTTTC
.	TRBJ2-1	few	TRBV6-5	CASSTSVGQFF	.
.	TRBJ1-2	.	TRBV28	CASSFSTNYGYTF	TGTGCCAGCAGTTTTAGTACTAACTATGGCTACACCTTC
TRBD2	TRBJ2-3	.	TRBV5-4	CASSLAGGRADTQYF	TGTGCCAGCAGCTTAGCGGGAGGGCGGGCAGATACGCAGTATTTT
.	TRBJ1-2	.	TRBV7-2	CASSLGTDYGYTF	TGTGCCAGCAGCTTAGGGACAGACTATGGCTACACCTTC
.	TRBJ1-1	.	TRBV27	CASSLTPGTEAFF	TGTGCCAGCAGTTTAACCCCAGGCACTGAAGCTTTCTTT
.	TRBJ2-7	.	TRBV11-2	CASSPPPGDQDYEQYF	TGTGCCAGCAGCCCCCCTCCCGGAGACCAAGATTACGAGCAGTACTTC
.	TRBJ2-7	.	TRBV19	CASSMRAAAYSYEQYF	TGTGCCAGTAGTATGAGGGCGGCAGCTTATTCCTACGAGCAGTACTTC
TRBD2	TRBJ2-1	.	TRBV27	CASSFVGGRAVEQFF	TGTGCCAGCAGTTTCGTTGGCGGGAGGGCCGTTGAGCAGTTCTTC
TRBD2	TRBJ2-7	.	TRBV6-5	CASSSGTSGYEQYF	TGTGCCAGCAGTTCCGGGACTAGCGGCTACGAGCAGTACTTC
TRBD2	TRBJ2-2	.	TRBV30	CAWTSGSPTTGELFF	TGTGCCTGGACTAGCGGGAGTCCGACCACCGGGGAGCTGTTTTTT
.	TRBJ1-2	.	TRBV18	CASSPVKGQFGYTF	TGTGCCAGCTCACCAGTTAAGGGGCAATTTGGCTACACCTTC
.	TRBJ2-7	.	TRBV18	CASSPVVRYEQYF	TGTGCCAGCTCACCCGTTGTGCGTTACGAGCAGTACTTC
TRBD1	TRBJ2-7	.	TRBV11-2	CASSRGTGEIAEQYF	TGTGCCAGCAGCCGTGGGACAGGGGAGATCGCCGAGCAGTACTTC
.	TRBJ2-7	.	TRBV5-5	CASSLPSPGNEQYF	TGTGCCAGCAGCTTGCCGTCGCCGGGGAACGAGCAGTACTTC
.	TRBJ2-7	.	TRBV14	CASSPVWGETYEQYF	TGTGCCAGCAGCCCCGTGTGGGGGGAGACCTACGAGCAGTACTTC
.	TRBJ2-2	.	TRBV6-4	CASSGLTGELFF	TGTGCCAGCAGTGGGTTGACCGGGGAGCTGTTTTTT
TRBD1	TRBJ2-5	.	TRBV5-1	CASSRVGQGAETQYF	TGCGCCAGCAGCCGGGTTGGACAGGGGGCAGAGACCCAGTACTTC
TRBD2	TRBJ2-7	.	TRBV5-4	CASSQDRLAGVNEQYF	TGCGCCAGCAGCCAAGATAGATTAGCGGGAGTTAACGAGCAGTACTTC
TRBD2	TRBJ2-7	.	TRBV6-5	CASSYSAGGIEQYF	TGTGCCAGCAGTTACTCCGCGGGAGGGATCGAGCAGTACTTC
TRBD2	TRBJ2-1	.	TRBV15	CATTRTPGGSIGEQFF	TGTGCCACCACCAGGACCCCGGGCGGGAGCATCGGTGAGCAGTTCTTC
TRBD1	TRBJ2-7	once	TRBV25-1	CASSETKWANRGSEQYF	TGTGCCAGCAGTGAAACCAAATGGGCGAACAGGGGATCCGAGCAGTACTTC